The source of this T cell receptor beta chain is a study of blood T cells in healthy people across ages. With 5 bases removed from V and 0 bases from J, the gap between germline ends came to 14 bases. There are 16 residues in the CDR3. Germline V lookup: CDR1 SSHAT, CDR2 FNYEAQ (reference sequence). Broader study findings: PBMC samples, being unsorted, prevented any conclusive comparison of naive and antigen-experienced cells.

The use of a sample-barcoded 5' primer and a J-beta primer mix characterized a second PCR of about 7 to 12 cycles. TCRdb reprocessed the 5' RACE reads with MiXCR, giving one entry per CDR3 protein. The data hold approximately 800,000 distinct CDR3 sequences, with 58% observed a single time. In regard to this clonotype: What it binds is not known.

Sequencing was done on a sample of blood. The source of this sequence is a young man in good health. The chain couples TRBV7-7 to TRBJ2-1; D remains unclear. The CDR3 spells CASSPIPASSYNEQFF. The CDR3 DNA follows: TGTGCCAGCAGCCCCATCCCTGCGAGCTCCTACAATGAGCAGTTCTTC.